Below are 25 T cell receptor beta chains sequenced from a single sample in a study of cytotoxic CD8 clonotypes in ibrutinib-treated CLL. Data came from immunoSEQ multiplex PCR; TCRdb stores just in-frame clones and leaves some out. This repertoire shows about 130,000 clones, 84% found once; its top ten account for 2.5% to 3.5%. The input for sequencing was PBMCs, taken after 24 months of ibrutinib treatment. Receptors originate from a human donor with chronic lymphocytic leukemia.

The genes are TRBV27 and TRBJ1-4; TRBD1 agrees at 7 bases. With V trimmed by 5 bases and J by 4 bases, 7 bases remained unmatched. The CDR3 is made up of 15 amino acids. CDR1 is MNHEY, CDR2 SMNVEV, per germline (reference sequence). DNA of the CDR3: TGTGCCAGCAGTAAAACAGGGGCGGGTAATGAAAAACTGTTTTTT. This translates into CASSKTGAGNEKLFF. Variable domain in full (rest from reference TRBV27 and TRBJ1-4): EAQVTQNPRYLITVTGKKLTVTCSQNMNHEYMSWYRQDPGLGLRQIYYSMNVEVTDKGDVPEGYKVSRKEKRNFPLILESPSPNQTSLYFCASSKTGAGNEKLFFGSGTQLSVL.

This clone was seen once. CDR3 in DNA: TGCGCCAGCAGCCGCCCGGGACAGAACACTGAAGCTTTCTTT. Its protein is CASSRPGQNTEAFF. V and J are TRBV4-1 and TRBJ1-1; D might be TRBD1 (6 bases). V lost 4 bases and J lost 1, with 10 bases in between. Per the germline V gene, CDR1 is MGHRA and CDR2 is YSYEKL. The CDR3 consists of 14 residues.

V and J are TRBV5-1 and TRBJ1-2; weak D call: TRBD1 (5 bases). V was pared by 4 bases and J by 4 bases, with 14 bases between. The germline gives CDR1 SGHRS, CDR2 YFSETQ. The CDR3 sequence is 14 residues long. CDR3 bases: TGCGCCAGCAGCCCCGGCGGGGGTACCTATGGCTACACCTTC. Amino acid sequence: CASSPGGGTYGYTF.

CDR3 protein: CASSPEFGNTEAFF. In DNA, the CDR3 is TGCGCCAGCAGCCCCGAATTTGGGAACACTGAAGCTTTCTTT. The rearrangement joins TRBV5-1 to TRBJ1-1; D remains unclear. Germline values: CDR1 SGHRS, CDR2 YFSETQ. The CDR3 is 14 residues long. The V and J ends lost 4 bases and 1 base respectively, with 11 bases between them.

The gene calls are TRBV5-4 and TRBJ1-2; TRBD1 might be the D (5 bases). Germline CDR1 and CDR2: SGHNT and YYREEE (reference sequence). V was clipped by 4 bases and J by 4 bases, with 14 bases between them. CDR3 length equals 14 residues. CDR3 DNA: TGTGCCAGCAGCCTACCAAGCCAGGGCTATGGCTACACCTTC. It codes for CASSLPSQGYGYTF. The full variable domain, its missing parts supplied by reference TRBV5-4 and TRBJ1-2, is ETGVTQSPTHLIKTRGQQVTLRCSSQSGHNTVSWYQQALGQGPQFIFQYYREEENGRGNFPPRFSGLQFPNYSSELNVNALELDDSALYLCASSLPSQGYGYTFGSGTRLTVV.

The sample holds a few counts of this clone. The chain has TRBV19 and TRBJ1-1; 7 bases fit TRBD1. J was trimmed by 4 bases and V by 8 bases; bases with no gene match: 7. Germline V gene lookup returns CDR1 LNHDA and CDR2 SQIVND (reference sequence). This CDR3 comprises 13 residues. The chain's CDR3 is CASRSAGGTEAFF. In nucleotides, the CDR3 is TGTGCCAGTCGATCCGCAGGGGGCACTGAAGCTTTCTTT.

This sequence joins TRBV9 and TRBJ2-3; 9 bases line up with TRBD2. There are 16 residues in the CDR3. Germline CDR1 and CDR2: SGDLS and YYNGEE. V lost 0 bases to trimming and J lost 3 bases; unmatched junction nucleotides: 5. The CDR3 DNA follows: TGTGCCAGCAGCGTAGCGCTAGCGGGGAGTACAGATACGCAGTATTTT. Translating gives CASSVALAGSTDTQYF. Full variable domain (missing parts from reference TRBV9 and TRBJ2-3): DSGVTQTPKHLITATGQRVTLRCSPRSGDLSVYWYQQSLDQGLQFLIQYYNGEERAKGNILERFSAQQFPDLHSELNLSSLELGDSALYFCASSVALAGSTDTQYFGPGTRLTVL.

The chain has TRBV4-3 and TRBJ1-3, with D maybe TRBD1 (6 bases). Germline V CDR1 and CDR2: LGHNA, YSLEER. V was pared by 3 bases and J by 0 bases, with 12 bases between. CDR3 size: 16 residues. Here the CDR3 reads CASSQATGSSGNTIYF. CDR3 in DNA: TGCGCCAGCAGCCAGGCGACAGGTAGCTCTGGAAACACCATATATTTT.

V usage is TRBV6-6 and J usage is TRBJ1-5, with TRBD1 identical over 8 bases. The germline V gene has CDR1 MNHNY and CDR2 SVGAGI (reference sequence). J was trimmed by 6 bases and V by 6 bases; bases with no gene match: 10. This CDR3 contains 15 residues. The CDR3 DNA reads as TGTGCCAGCAGCTGGGGATTGGACAGGGCTCAGCCCCAGCATTTT. This translates into CASSWGLDRAQPQHF.

This chain uses TRBV11-2 with TRBJ1-3, with 12 bases fitting TRBD1. The CDR3 loop spans 16 amino acids. Trimming took 5 bases from V and 8 from J; bases not matched to a gene: 10. Looked up from germline, CDR1 is SGHAT and CDR2 is FQNNGV. CDR3 sequence: CASSHAAGTGGDTIYF. The CDR3 coding sequence is TGTGCCAGCAGCCACGCCGCCGGGACAGGGGGCGACACCATATATTTT.

The chain uses TRBV6-6 and TRBJ2-7; D is uncertain. The CDR3 contains 12 residues. Between the trimmed V and J ends, which lost 6 bases and 3 bases, there was a span of 9 bases. Germline CDR1 is MNHNY and CDR2 is SVGAGI (reference sequence). Written as DNA, the CDR3 is TGTGCCAGCAGCTTTCTAGACTACGAGCAGTACTTC. It yields the protein CASSFLDYEQYF.

This sequence joins TRBV30 and TRBJ1-1; D gene unclear. This CDR3 has 12 residues. The V gene's germline CDR1 is GTSNPN and CDR2 SVGIG (reference sequence). V shed 7 bases and J shed 0 bases, with 9 bases lying between them. CDR3 sequence (DNA): TGTGCCTTCTTGCAGTTGAACACTGAAGCTTTCTTT. Its protein is CAFLQLNTEAFF.

The chain recombines TRBV28 with TRBJ1-5, with D unresolved. Germline lookup yields CDR1 MDHEN and CDR2 SYDVKM. V lost 3 bases to trimming and J lost 4 bases, with 10 bases between them. This CDR3 is built from 14 residues. In nucleotides, the CDR3 is TGTGCCAGCAGTTTGCAGAGAACTAATCAGCCCCAGCATTTT. This gives the protein CASSLQRTNQPQHF. Full variable domain (remainder filled in from reference TRBV28 and TRBJ1-5): DVKVTQSSRYLVKRTGEKVFLECVQDMDHENMFWYRQDPGLGLRLIYFSYDVKMKEKGDIPEGYSVSREKKERFSLILESASTNQTSMYLCASSLQRTNQPQHFGDGTRLSIL.

The V and J genes are TRBV5-1 and TRBJ2-6; no definite D call. Looked up from germline, CDR1 is SGHRS and CDR2 is YFSETQ. The V end lost 1 base, the J end lost 0 bases, and 11 bases lay between the germline ends. The CDR3 length is 17 residues. DNA for the CDR3: TGCGCCAGCAGCTTGAGTGCCCGGAGCTCTGGGGCCAACGTCCTGACTTTC. Translating it yields CASSLSARSSGANVLTF.

This chain connects TRBV5-6 to TRBJ1-4, with 10 bases aligning to TRBD1. The CDR3 has 16 amino acids. V shed 0 bases and J 7 bases; nucleotides not matched to a gene: 6. The germline gives CDR1 SGHDT, CDR2 YYEEEE. For the CDR3, the DNA is TGTGCCAGCAGCTTGGAGCGAGACAGGGGGCGTGAAAAACTGTTTTTT. Translation gives CASSLERDRGREKLFF.

This clone appeared a few times. The chain recombines TRBV7-8 with TRBJ2-3, with a possible D match to TRBD1 (6 bases). Trimming removed 2 bases from V and 7 bases from J, with 16 bases in between. Germline V gives CDR1 SGHVS, CDR2 FQNEAQ. CDR3 size: 15 residues. The CDR3 reads CASSLRQGPGNTQYF. The CDR3 nucleotides read TGTGCCAGCAGCTTACGTCAGGGGCCCGGGAATACGCAGTATTTT.

This rearrangement joins TRBV7-2 to TRBJ2-5; D is perhaps TRBD1 or TRBD2 (5 bases each). Germline CDR1 SGHTA, CDR2 FQGNSA. V shed 4 bases and J shed 5 bases, with 11 bases lying between them. This CDR3 spans 13 amino acids. This CDR3 is CASSSTREETQYF. CDR3 nucleotides: TGTGCCAGCAGCTCGACCAGGGAGGAGACCCAGTACTTC.

This clone was seen many times. V is TRBV2 and J is TRBJ1-5; no clear D gene. This CDR3 has 16 residues. The V end lost 5 bases, the J end lost 2 bases, and 16 bases lay between the germline ends. The germline CDR1 and CDR2 sequences are SNHLY and FYNNEI. The CDR3 reads CASSPLVGMGNQPQHF. For the CDR3, the DNA is TGTGCCAGCAGTCCCTTGGTGGGCATGGGCAATCAGCCCCAGCATTTT.

This clone was seen only once. The gene calls are TRBV7-9 and TRBJ1-5; 11 bases fit TRBD1. The CDR3 consists of 17 residues. CDR1 is SEHNR and CDR2 is FQNEAQ in the germline V gene (reference sequence). The V gene end was trimmed by 3 bases and the J gene end by 4 bases; junction bases not matched to a gene: 8. The DNA of the CDR3 is TGTGCCAGCAGCTTCTCAACCGGGACAGGGGGAAATCAGCCCCAGCATTTT. This sequence encodes CASSFSTGTGGNQPQHF.

V usage is TRBV28 and J usage is TRBJ1-5, with a tentative D call TRBD1 (5 bases). This CDR3 is built from 14 residues. V lost 10 bases and J lost 6, with 19 bases in between. Germline V lookup: CDR1 MDHEN, CDR2 SYDVKM. In nucleotides, the CDR3 is TGTGCCACTGCTCCGGGCCCTAGGGGTCAGCCCCAGCATTTT. Its translation: CATAPGPRGQPQHF. The complete variable domain, with remaining parts taken from reference TRBV28 and TRBJ1-5, reads DVKVTQSSRYLVKRTGEKVFLECVQDMDHENMFWYRQDPGLGLRLIYFSYDVKMKEKGDIPEGYSVSREKKERFSLILESASTNQTSMYLCATAPGPRGQPQHFGDGTRLSIL.

CDR3 nucleotides: TGTGCCAGCAGCCCCTCCATGGGGAATGAGCAGTTCTTC. This encodes CASSPSMGNEQFF. This chain joins TRBV6-5 and TRBJ2-1; unclear D gene. V lost 6 bases and J lost 7, with 13 bases in between. Germline V lookup: CDR1 MNHEY, CDR2 SVGAGI. CDR3 size: 13 residues.

In the case of this clone: Germline and junction disagree at one end, which may indicate a read error. The V call is TRBV5-4, the J call TRBJ2-7; D tentatively fits TRBD1 or TRBD2 (5 bases each). The V gene's germline CDR1 is SGHNT and CDR2 YYREEE (reference sequence). The length of the CDR3 is 15 residues. The CDR3 DNA reads TGCGCCAGCAGCCATGACGGGACGACAGACTACGAGCAGTACTTC. Protein sequence: CASSHDGTTDYEQYF.

The V call is TRBV18, the J call TRBJ1-1; D gene uncertain. V was trimmed by 0 bases and J by 1 base, leaving 9 bases between them. CDR3 length: 15 residues. Looked up from germline, CDR1 is KGHSH and CDR2 is LQKENI. Here the CDR3 reads CASSPPNIENTEAFF. The CDR3 coding sequence is TGTGCCAGCTCACCACCGAACATCGAGAACACTGAAGCTTTCTTT.

The CDR3 nucleotides read TGTGCCAGCGTGGCAGGGTTTGGCTACGAGCAGTACTTC. Its protein is CASVAGFGYEQYF. The chain recombines TRBV6-6 with TRBJ2-7, with a tentative D call TRBD1 (5 bases). CDR1 is MNHNY, CDR2 SVGAGI, per germline (reference sequence). Deletions cut 8 bases from V and 3 bases from J, with 14 bases between. There are 13 residues in the CDR3.

V and J are TRBV28 and TRBJ2-7; D is unclear. The V gene's germline CDR1 is MDHEN and CDR2 SYDVKM. V gave up 1 base and J gave up 6 bases, with 13 bases separating them. The CDR3 sequence is 14 residues long. CDR3 amino acids: CASSLYWGDGEQYF. As DNA, the CDR3 is TGTGCCAGCAGTTTATATTGGGGTGATGGCGAGCAGTACTTC.